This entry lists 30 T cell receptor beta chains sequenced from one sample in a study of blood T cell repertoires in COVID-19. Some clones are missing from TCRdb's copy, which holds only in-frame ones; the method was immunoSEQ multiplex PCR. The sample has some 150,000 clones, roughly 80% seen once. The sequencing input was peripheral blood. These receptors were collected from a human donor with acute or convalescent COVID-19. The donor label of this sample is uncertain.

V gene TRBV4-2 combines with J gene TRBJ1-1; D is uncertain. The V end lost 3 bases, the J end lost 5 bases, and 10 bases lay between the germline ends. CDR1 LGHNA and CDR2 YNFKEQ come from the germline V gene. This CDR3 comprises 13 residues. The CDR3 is CASSQIARTEAFF. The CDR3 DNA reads TGTGCCAGCAGCCAGATTGCGAGGACTGAAGCTTTCTTT.

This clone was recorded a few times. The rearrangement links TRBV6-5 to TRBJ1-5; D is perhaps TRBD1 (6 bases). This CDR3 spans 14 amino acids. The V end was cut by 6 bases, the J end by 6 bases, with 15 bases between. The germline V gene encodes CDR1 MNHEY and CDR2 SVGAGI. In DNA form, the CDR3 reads TGTGCCAGCAGGGCTGACAGGTGGGTTCAGCCCCAGCATTTT. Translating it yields CASRADRWVQPQHF.

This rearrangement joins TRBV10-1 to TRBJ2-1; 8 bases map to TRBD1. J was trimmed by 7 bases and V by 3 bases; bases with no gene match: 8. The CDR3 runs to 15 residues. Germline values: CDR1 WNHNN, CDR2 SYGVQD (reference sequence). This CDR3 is CASSDRTGLRNEQFF. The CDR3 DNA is TGCGCCAGCAGTGACCGGACAGGGCTAAGGAATGAGCAGTTCTTC.

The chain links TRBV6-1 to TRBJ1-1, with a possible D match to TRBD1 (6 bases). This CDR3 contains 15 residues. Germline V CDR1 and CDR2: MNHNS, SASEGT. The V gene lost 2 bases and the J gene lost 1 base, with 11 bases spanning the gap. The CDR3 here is CASSESQGRNTEAFF. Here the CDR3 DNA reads TGTGCCAGCAGTGAATCCCAGGGGAGGAACACTGAAGCTTTCTTT.

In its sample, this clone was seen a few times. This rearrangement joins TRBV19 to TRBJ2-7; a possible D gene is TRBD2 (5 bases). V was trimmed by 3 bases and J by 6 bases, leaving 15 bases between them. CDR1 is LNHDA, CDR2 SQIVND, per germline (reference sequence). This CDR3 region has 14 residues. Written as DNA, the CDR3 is TGTGCCAGTAGTATCCTTTCCTCCAGCGGCGAGCAGTACTTC. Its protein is CASSILSSSGEQYF. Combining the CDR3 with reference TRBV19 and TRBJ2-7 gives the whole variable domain DGGITQSPKYLFRKEGQNVTLSCEQNLNHDAMYWYRQDPGQGLRLIYYSQIVNDFQKGDIAEGYSVSREKKESFPLTVTSAQKNPTAFYLCASSILSSSGEQYFGPGTRLTVT.

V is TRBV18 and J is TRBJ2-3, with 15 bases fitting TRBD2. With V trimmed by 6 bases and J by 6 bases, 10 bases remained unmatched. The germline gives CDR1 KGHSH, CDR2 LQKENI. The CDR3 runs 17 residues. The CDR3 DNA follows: TGTGCCAGCTCCCCGGGACTAGCGGGGGGCCGTCGGGATACGCAGTATTTT. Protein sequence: CASSPGLAGGRRDTQYF.

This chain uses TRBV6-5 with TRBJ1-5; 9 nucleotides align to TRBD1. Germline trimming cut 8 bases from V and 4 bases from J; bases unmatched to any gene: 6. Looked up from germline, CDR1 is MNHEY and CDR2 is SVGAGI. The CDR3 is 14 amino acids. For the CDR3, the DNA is TGTGCCAGCCGTACAGGGGGCGCGAATCAGCCCCAGCATTTT. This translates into CASRTGGANQPQHF.

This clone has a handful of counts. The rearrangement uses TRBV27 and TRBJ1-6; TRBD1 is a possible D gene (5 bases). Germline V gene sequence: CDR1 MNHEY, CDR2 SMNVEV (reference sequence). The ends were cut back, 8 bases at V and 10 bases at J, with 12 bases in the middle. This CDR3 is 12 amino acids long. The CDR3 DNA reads TGTGCCAGCGGACGCGGGGACTCACCCCTCCACTTT. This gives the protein CASGRGDSPLHF.

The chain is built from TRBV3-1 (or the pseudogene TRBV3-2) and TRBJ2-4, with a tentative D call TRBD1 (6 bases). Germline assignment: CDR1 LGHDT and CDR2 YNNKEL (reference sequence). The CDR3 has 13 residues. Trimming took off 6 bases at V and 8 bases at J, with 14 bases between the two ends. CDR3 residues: CASSEGVRDIQYF. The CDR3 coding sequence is TGTGCCAGCAGTGAGGGGGTACGGGACATTCAGTACTTC.

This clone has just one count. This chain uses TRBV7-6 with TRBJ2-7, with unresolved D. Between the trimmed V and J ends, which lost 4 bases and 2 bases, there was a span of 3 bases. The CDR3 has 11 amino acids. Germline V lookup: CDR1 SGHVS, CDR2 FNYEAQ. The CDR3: CASSSAYEQYV. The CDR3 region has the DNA TGTGCCAGCAGCTCCGCCTACGAGCAGTACGTC.

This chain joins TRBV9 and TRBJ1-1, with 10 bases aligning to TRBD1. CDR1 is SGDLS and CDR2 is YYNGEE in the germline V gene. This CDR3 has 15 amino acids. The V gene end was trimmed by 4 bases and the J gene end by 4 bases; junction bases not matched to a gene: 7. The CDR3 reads CASSPVGTGATEAFF. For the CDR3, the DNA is TGTGCCAGCAGCCCCGTCGGGACAGGGGCCACTGAAGCTTTCTTT.

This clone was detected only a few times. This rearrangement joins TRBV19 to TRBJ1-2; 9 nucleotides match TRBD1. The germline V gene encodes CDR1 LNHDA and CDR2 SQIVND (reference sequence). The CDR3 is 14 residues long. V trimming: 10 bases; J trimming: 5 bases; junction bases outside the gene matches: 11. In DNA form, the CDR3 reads TGTGCCATAAGAACTACCGGGACAGGGTATGGCTACACCTTC. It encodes CAIRTTGTGYGYTF.

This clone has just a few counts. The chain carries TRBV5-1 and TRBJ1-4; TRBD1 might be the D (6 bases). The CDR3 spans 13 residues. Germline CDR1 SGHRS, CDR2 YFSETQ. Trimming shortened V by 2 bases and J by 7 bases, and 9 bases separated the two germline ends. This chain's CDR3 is CASSLDRTEKLFF. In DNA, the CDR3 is TGCGCCAGCAGCTTAGACAGGACTGAAAAACTGTTTTTT.

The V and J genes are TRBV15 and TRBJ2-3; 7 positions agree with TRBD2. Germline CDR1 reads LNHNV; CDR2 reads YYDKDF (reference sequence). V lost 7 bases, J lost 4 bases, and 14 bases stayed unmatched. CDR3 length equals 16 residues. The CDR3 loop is CATKFPRGRGADTQYF. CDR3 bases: TGTGCCACCAAGTTTCCCCGAGGACGGGGGGCAGATACGCAGTATTTT.

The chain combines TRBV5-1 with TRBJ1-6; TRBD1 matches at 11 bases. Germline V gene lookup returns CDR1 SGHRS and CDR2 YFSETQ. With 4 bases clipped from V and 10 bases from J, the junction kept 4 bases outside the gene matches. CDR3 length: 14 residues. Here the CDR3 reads CASSQGQGGSPLHF. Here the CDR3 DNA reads TGCGCCAGCAGCCAGGGACAGGGGGGATCACCCCTCCACTTT.

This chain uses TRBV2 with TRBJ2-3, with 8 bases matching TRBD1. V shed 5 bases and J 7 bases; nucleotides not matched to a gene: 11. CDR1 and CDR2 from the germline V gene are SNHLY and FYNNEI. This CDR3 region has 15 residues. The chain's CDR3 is CASSLRQGASNTQYF. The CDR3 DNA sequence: TGTGCCAGCAGTCTACGGCAGGGGGCGTCGAATACGCAGTATTTT.

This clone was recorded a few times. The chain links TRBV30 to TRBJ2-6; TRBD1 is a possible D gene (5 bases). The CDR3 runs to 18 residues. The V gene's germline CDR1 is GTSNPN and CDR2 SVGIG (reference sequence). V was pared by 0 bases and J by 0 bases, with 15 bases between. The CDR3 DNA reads TGTGCCTGGAGTGTTCTTCGACAGCTCAGCTCTGGGGCCAACGTCCTGACTTTC. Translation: CAWSVLRQLSSGANVLTF. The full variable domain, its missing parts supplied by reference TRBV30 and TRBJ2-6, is SQTIHQWPATLVQPVGSPLSLECTVEGTSNPNLYWYRQAAGRGLQLLFYSVGIGQISSEVPQNLSASRPQDRQFILSSKKLLLSDSGFYLCAWSVLRQLSSGANVLTFGAGSRLTVL.

The DNA for the CDR3 is TGTGCCAGTAGTTCAGACAGGGTGGATGGCTACACCTTC. Amino acid sequence: CASSSDRVDGYTF. The chain is built from TRBV19 and TRBJ1-2, with 7 positions matching TRBD1. V was pared by 5 bases and J by 6 bases, with 6 bases of the junction left unmatched. Germline loops: CDR1 LNHDA, CDR2 SQIVND (reference sequence). This CDR3 has 13 residues.

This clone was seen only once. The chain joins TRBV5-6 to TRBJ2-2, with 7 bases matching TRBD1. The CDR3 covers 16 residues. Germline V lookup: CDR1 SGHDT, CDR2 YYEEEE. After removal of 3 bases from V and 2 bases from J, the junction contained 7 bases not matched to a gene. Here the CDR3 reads CASSYTGTANTGELFF. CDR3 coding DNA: TGTGCCAGCAGCTATACCGGGACAGCCAACACCGGGGAGCTGTTTTTT.

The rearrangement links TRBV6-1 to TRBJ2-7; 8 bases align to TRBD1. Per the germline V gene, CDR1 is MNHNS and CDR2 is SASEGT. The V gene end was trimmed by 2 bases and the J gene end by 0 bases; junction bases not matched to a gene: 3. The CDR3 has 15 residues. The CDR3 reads CASSEWTGSSYEQYV. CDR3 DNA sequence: TGTGCCAGCAGTGAATGGACAGGGAGCTCCTACGAGCAGTACGTC.

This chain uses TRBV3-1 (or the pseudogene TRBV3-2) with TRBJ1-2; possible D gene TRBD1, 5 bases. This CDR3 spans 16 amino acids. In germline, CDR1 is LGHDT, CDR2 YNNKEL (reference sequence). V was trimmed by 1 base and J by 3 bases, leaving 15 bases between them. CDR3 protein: CASSQGSVQGHYGYTF. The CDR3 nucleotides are TGTGCCAGCAGCCAAGGTAGTGTCCAGGGCCACTATGGCTACACCTTC.

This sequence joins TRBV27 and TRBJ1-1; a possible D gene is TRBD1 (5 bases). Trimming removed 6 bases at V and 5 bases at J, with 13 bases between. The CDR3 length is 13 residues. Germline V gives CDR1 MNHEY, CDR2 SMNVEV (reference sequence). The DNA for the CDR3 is TGTGCCAGCAGCGTACCAGGGAGGACTGAAGCTTTCTTT. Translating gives CASSVPGRTEAFF.

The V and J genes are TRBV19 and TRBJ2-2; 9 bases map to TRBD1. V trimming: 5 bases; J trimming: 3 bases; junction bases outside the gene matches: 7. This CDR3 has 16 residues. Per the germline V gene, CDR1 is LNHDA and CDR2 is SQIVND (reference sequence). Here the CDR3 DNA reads TGTGCCAGTAGTCCCTGGGGACAGGGTGACACCGGGGAGCTGTTTTTT. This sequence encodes CASSPWGQGDTGELFF.

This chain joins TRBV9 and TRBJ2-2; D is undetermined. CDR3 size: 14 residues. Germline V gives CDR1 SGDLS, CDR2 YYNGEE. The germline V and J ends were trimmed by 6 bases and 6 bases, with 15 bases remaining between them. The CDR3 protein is CASTTDITPGELFF. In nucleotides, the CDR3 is TGTGCCAGCACCACCGATATAACACCCGGGGAGCTGTTTTTT.

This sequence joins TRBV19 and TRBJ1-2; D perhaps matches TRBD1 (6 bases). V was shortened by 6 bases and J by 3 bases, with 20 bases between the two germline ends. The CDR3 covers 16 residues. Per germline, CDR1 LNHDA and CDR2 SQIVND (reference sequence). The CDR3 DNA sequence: TGTGCCAGTAGGAGGGGGAGCATCCCCACGGACTATGGCTACACCTTC. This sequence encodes CASRRGSIPTDYGYTF. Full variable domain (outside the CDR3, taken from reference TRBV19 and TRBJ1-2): DGGITQSPKYLFRKEGQNVTLSCEQNLNHDAMYWYRQDPGQGLRLIYYSQIVNDFQKGDIAEGYSVSREKKESFPLTVTSAQKNPTAFYLCASRRGSIPTDYGYTFGSGTRLTVV.

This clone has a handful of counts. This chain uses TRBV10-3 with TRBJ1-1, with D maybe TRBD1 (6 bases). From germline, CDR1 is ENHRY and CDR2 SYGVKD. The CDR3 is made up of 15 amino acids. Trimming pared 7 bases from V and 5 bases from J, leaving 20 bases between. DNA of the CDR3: TGTGCCATCATGAGTCTTGCAGGGGACCAAACTGAAGCTTTCTTT. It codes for CAIMSLAGDQTEAFF.

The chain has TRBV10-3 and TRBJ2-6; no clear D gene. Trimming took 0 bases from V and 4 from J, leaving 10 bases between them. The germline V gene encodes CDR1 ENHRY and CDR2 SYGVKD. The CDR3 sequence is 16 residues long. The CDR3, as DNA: TGTGCCATCAGTGAGTCGCACAGAGCCGGGGCCAACGTCCTGACTTTC. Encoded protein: CAISESHRAGANVLTF.

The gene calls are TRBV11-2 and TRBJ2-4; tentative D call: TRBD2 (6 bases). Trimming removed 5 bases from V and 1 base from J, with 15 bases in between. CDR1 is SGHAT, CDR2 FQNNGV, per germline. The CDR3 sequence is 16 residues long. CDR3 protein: CASSPLGGDAKNIQYF. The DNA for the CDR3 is TGTGCCAGCAGCCCCCTAGGAGGGGACGCCAAAAACATTCAGTACTTC. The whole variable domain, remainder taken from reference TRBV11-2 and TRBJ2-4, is EAGVAQSPRYKIIEKRQSVAFWCNPISGHATLYWYQQILGQGPKLLIQFQNNGVVDDSQLPKDRFSAERLKGVDSTLKIQPAKLEDSAVYLCASSPLGGDAKNIQYFGAGTRLSVL.

The CDR3 sequence: CASSLRLSTDTQYF. CDR3 bases: TGTGCCAGCAGCTTAAGACTGAGCACAGATACGCAGTATTTT. The rearrangement uses TRBV7-3 and TRBJ2-3; no clear D. Trimming shortened V by 1 base and J by 0 bases, and 5 bases separated the two germline ends. The CDR3 covers 14 residues. Germline CDR1 SGHTA, CDR2 FQGTGA. Based on the CDR3 plus reference TRBV7-3 and TRBJ2-3, the full variable domain is GAGVSQTPSNKVTEKGKYVELRCDPISGHTALYWYRQSLGQGPEFLIYFQGTGAADDSGLPNDRFFAVRPEGSVSTLKIQRTERGDSAVYLCASSLRLSTDTQYFGPGTRLTVL.

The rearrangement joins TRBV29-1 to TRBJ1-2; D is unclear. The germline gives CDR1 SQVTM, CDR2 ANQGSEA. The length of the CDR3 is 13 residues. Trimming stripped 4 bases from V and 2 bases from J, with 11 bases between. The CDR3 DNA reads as TGCAGCGTTGGAGGGAGCTACAACTATGGCTACACCTTC. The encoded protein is CSVGGSYNYGYTF. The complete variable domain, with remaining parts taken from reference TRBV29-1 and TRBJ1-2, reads SAVISQKPSRDICQRGTSLTIQCQVDSQVTMMFWYRQQPGQSLTLIATANQGSEATYESGFVIDKFPISRPNLTFSTLTVSNMSPEDSSIYLCSVGGSYNYGYTFGSGTRLTVV.